Reported below is one T cell receptor beta chain. No antigen is known for it. The data stem from a study of cytomegalovirus exposure and HLA in healthy donors. Study-level points and caveats: Within an earlier analysis, most TCR beta V segments proved productive either about 87% or about 30% of the time. Per published accounts, TCR beta sequences correctly predicted the HLA-A and HLA-B alleles of most subjects.

V shed 5 bases and J 0 bases; nucleotides not matched to a gene: 6. Germline loops: CDR1 SEHNR, CDR2 FQNEAQ (reference sequence). The CDR3 extends over 16 amino acids. The PCR had 60 Vbeta and 13 Jbeta primers. Profiled with immunoSEQ multiplex PCR; TCRdb holds only in-frame clones, not every one. The sample yields approximately 160,000 clones, 75% to 85% seen once. The specimen was PBMCs. V gene TRBV7-9 combines with J gene TRBJ1-5; 8 nucleotides line up with TRBD1. This clonotype originated in a male donor in good health and CMV-seropositive. The DNA for the CDR3 is TGTGCCAGCAGCCCTGGACAGGGAGATAGCAATCAGCCCCAGCATTTT. Encoded protein: CASSPGQGDSNQPQHF.